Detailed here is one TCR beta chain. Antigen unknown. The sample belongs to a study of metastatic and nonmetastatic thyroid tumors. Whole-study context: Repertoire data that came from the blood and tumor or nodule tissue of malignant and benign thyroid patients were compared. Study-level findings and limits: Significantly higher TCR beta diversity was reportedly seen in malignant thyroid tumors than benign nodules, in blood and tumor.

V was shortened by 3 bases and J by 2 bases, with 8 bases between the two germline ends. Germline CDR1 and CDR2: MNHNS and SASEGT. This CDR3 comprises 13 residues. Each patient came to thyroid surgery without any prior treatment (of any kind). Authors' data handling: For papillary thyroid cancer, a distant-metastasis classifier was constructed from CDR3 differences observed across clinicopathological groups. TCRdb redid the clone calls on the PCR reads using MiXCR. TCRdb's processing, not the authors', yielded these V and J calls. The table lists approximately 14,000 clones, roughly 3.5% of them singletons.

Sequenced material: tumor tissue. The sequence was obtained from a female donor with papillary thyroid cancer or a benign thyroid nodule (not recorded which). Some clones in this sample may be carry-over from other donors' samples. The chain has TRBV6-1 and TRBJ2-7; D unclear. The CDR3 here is CASSEMVPYEQYF. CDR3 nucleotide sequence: TGTGCCAGCAGTGAGATGGTCCCCTACGAGCAGTACTTC.